Each of the 14 T cell receptor beta chains below was sequenced from the same sample in a study of T cell changes during pregnancy in multiple sclerosis. TCRdb's table, derived via immunoSEQ multiplex PCR, lists solely in-frame clones and lacks some. The table shows about 69,000 clones, with about nine tenths occurring only once. The sample in question was peripheral blood, obtained in the third trimester of pregnancy. Receptor source: a female donor with multiple sclerosis, enrolled in a pregnancy study.

This rearrangement joins TRBV29-1 to TRBJ1-1, with 8 bases fitting TRBD1. The CDR3 contains 13 residues. The V gene end was trimmed by 3 bases and the J gene end by 6 bases; junction bases not matched to a gene: 6. The germline V gene encodes CDR1 SQVTM and CDR2 ANQGSEA. This CDR3 reads CSVDEGTGAEAFF. CDR3 DNA: TGCAGCGTTGATGAGGGGACAGGCGCTGAAGCTTTCTTT. The full variable domain, with the rest looked up from reference TRBV29-1 and TRBJ1-1, is SAVISQKPSRDICQRGTSLTIQCQVDSQVTMMFWYRQQPGQSLTLIATANQGSEATYESGFVIDKFPISRPNLTFSTLTVSNMSPEDSSIYLCSVDEGTGAEAFFGQGTRLTVV.

J is TRBJ2-2 and V is TRBV7-9; 7 bases match TRBD2. V trimming: 0 bases; J trimming: 5 bases; junction bases outside the gene matches: 0. This CDR3 spans 14 amino acids. Germline V gives CDR1 SEHNR, CDR2 FQNEAQ (reference sequence). This CDR3 reads CASSLAGGTGELFF. CDR3 in DNA: TGTGCCAGCAGCTTAGCGGGAGGGACCGGGGAGCTGTTTTTT.

The V call is TRBV7-9, the J call TRBJ1-3, with D perhaps matching TRBD1 (6 bases). With 5 bases removed from V and 3 bases from J, the gap between germline ends came to 17 bases. CDR3 length: 16 residues. Germline V gives CDR1 SEHNR, CDR2 FQNEAQ (reference sequence). CDR3 coding DNA: TGTGCCAGCAGCAACATAGGACAGTCTATTGGAAACACCATATATTTT. This sequence encodes CASSNIGQSIGNTIYF. Based on the CDR3 plus reference TRBV7-9 and TRBJ1-3, the full variable domain is DTGVSQNPRHKITKRGQNVTFRCDPISEHNRLYWYRQTLGQGPEFLTYFQNEAQLEKSRLLSDRFSAERPKGSFSTLEIQRTEQGDSAMYLCASSNIGQSIGNTIYFGEGSWLTVV.

This clone came up once. DNA for the CDR3: TGCGCCAGCATTCGGGGGGGGAGCACAGATACGCAGTATTTT. Amino acids: CASIRGGSTDTQYF. V gene TRBV5-1 combines with J gene TRBJ2-3; TRBD2 aligns across 8 bases. This CDR3 comprises 14 residues. The trim removed 6 bases at V and 0 bases at J, leaving 3 bases unmatched. Looked up from germline, CDR1 is SGHRS and CDR2 is YFSETQ. Full variable domain (remainder filled in from reference TRBV5-1 and TRBJ2-3): KAGVTQTPRYLIKTRGQQVTLSCSPISGHRSVSWYQQTPGQGLQFLFEYFSETQRNKGNFPGRFSGRQFSNSRSEMNVSTLELGDSALYLCASIRGGSTDTQYFGPGTRLTVL.

The chain links TRBV5-1 to TRBJ1-1; the match to TRBD1 covers 7 bases. V shed 2 bases and J 7 bases; nucleotides not matched to a gene: 8. The germline gives CDR1 SGHRS, CDR2 YFSETQ. The CDR3 is 14 amino acids. The CDR3 DNA reads as TGCGCCAGCAGCTTTGGGACAGCCCTTTTTGAAGCTTTCTTT. This translates into CASSFGTALFEAFF.

The chain's CDR3 is CASSLDRTGRNEQYF. DNA for the CDR3: TGTGCCAGCAGCTTAGACCGGACAGGGCGGAACGAGCAGTACTTC. The rearrangement joins TRBV7-9 to TRBJ2-7, with TRBD1 matching over 8 bases. Per the germline V gene, CDR1 is SEHNR and CDR2 is FQNEAQ (reference sequence). With V trimmed by 1 base and J by 5 bases, 7 bases remained unmatched. The CDR3 has 15 residues.

This chain connects TRBV7-8 to TRBJ2-7, with D perhaps matching TRBD2 (5 bases). This CDR3 contains 13 residues. From germline, CDR1 is SGHVS and CDR2 FQNEAQ. Trimming stripped 7 bases from V and 3 bases from J, with 13 bases between. CDR3 DNA: TGTGCCAGCACCCCCAGGACTGGCTACGAGCAGTACTTC. The encoded protein is CASTPRTGYEQYF.

This chain joins TRBV13 and TRBJ1-1; the D gene is possibly TRBD1 (5 bases). Germline-derived CDR1 and CDR2 are PRHDT and FYEKMQ (reference sequence). The CDR3 sequence is 13 residues long. Trimming removed 7 bases at V and 6 bases at J, with 15 bases between. CDR3 DNA: TGTGCCAGCAACCCAGGGTGGCTCGCTGAAGCTTTCTTT. Protein: CASNPGWLAEAFF.

This clone was seen just once. This chain links TRBV9 with TRBJ2-1, with 8 bases lining up with TRBD2. Germline V gene data show CDR1 as SGDLS and CDR2 as YYNGEE. The CDR3 is 15 amino acids. The V segment lost 3 bases and the J segment 10 bases; nucleotides outside the gene matches: 12. This CDR3 is CASSGPQRGMEEQFF. The DNA of the CDR3 is TGTGCCAGCAGCGGTCCTCAGCGGGGGATGGAGGAGCAGTTCTTC.

The CDR3 loop is CAWSAFLWAGNSPLHF. DNA for the CDR3: TGTGCCTGGAGTGCCTTCCTTTGGGCGGGGAATTCACCCCTCCACTTT. V gene TRBV30 combines with J gene TRBJ1-6; unclear D gene. Deletions cut 1 base from V and 7 bases from J, with 17 bases between. The CDR3 is 16 amino acids. The germline V gene has CDR1 GTSNPN and CDR2 SVGIG (reference sequence).

The chain joins TRBV4-1 to TRBJ2-7; TRBD2 matches at 9 bases. CDR3 length equals 17 residues. V dropped 0 bases and J dropped 3; count of bases not matched to a gene: 9. Germline V gives CDR1 MGHRA, CDR2 YSYEKL. Here the CDR3 DNA reads TGCGCCAGCAGCCAAGAAGACCGACTAGCGGAAGACTACGAGCAGTACTTC. Translated: CASSQEDRLAEDYEQYF.

This clone occurred once. The chain employs TRBV6-1 and TRBJ1-2, with TRBD1 matching over 8 bases. Germline assignment: CDR1 MNHNS and CDR2 SASEGT. J gave up 8 bases and V 6 bases, and 8 bases lay outside the gene matches. The CDR3 is 13 residues long. The CDR3 DNA is TGTGCCAGCAGACCGACAGGGGTGGACGGCTACACCTTC. Amino acid sequence: CASRPTGVDGYTF.

The J gene is TRBJ1-2, the V gene TRBV5-1; tentatively, D is TRBD1 (6 bases). Trimming removed 2 bases at V and 3 bases at J, with 14 bases between. The germline CDR1 and CDR2 sequences are SGHRS and YFSETQ. This CDR3 comprises 15 residues. Here the CDR3 reads CASSFRDRTYYGYTF. As DNA, the CDR3 is TGCGCCAGCAGCTTCCGAGACAGGACGTACTATGGCTACACCTTC.

The J gene is TRBJ2-2, the V gene TRBV4-3; 8 bases agree with TRBD1. The CDR3 covers 14 residues. The ends lost 6 bases at V and 0 bases at J; junction bases unmatched: 0. Germline loops: CDR1 LGHNA, CDR2 YSLEER. In nucleotides, the CDR3 is TGCGCCAGCAGGGGACAGGCGAACACCGGGGAGCTGTTTTTT. It is translated as CASRGQANTGELFF.